In this sample, the clone carrying this T cell receptor beta chain turned up many times. Its specificity is unknown. Generation of TCR beta libraries employed quantitative 5'-RACE incorporating molecular barcodes. TCRdb itself ran the 5' RACE reads through MiXCR, one entry per CDR3 protein. The table has fewer than 750,000 distinct CDR3 sequences, around 19% seen once. This sample is part of a study of CD8 T cells in ankylosing spondylitis. Study conclusions and caveats: Previous work reported some of these motif variants in the synovial fluid and blood of reactive arthritis. As reported, disease-linked clones showed significant enrichment in matched ankylosing spondylitis synovial fluid. Ankylosing spondylitis blood appeared to be characterized by a TCR beta motif of roughly eight highly homologous variants.

This clonotype was sampled from a male donor with ankylosing spondylitis. The sample comprised blood, either unsorted or a sorted T cell fraction (not recorded which).

The CDR3 DNA follows: TGCGCCAGCAGCTTAAGCGGGGCTAGCACAGATACGCAGTATTTT. Translating it yields CASSLSGASTDTQYF. J is TRBJ2-3 and V is TRBV5-1, with 7 bases lining up with TRBD2. This CDR3 has 15 residues. Trimming took 2 bases from V and 0 from J; bases not matched to a gene: 3. Per germline, CDR1 SGHRS and CDR2 YFSETQ.